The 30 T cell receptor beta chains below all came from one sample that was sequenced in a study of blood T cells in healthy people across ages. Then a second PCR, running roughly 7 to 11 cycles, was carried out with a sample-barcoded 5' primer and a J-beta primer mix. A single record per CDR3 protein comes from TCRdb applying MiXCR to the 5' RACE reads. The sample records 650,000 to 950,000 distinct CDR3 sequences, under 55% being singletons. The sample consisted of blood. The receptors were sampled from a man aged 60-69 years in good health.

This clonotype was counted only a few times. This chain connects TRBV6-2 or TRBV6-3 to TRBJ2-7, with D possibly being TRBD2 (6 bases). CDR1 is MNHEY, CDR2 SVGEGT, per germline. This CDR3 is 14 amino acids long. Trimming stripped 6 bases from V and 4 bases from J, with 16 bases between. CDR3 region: CASRPNFGGYEQYF. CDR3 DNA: TGTGCCAGCAGGCCGAATTTCGGAGGGTACGAGCAGTACTTC.

Written as DNA, the CDR3 is TGCGCCAGCAGCTTGGGCTATTCGGCGGCAGAGACCCAGTACTTC. It translates to CASSLGYSAAETQYF. The chain carries TRBV5-1 and TRBJ2-5; no clear D gene. In germline, CDR1 is SGHRS, CDR2 YFSETQ. The CDR3 has 15 amino acids. Trimming removed 0 bases from V and 4 bases from J, with 13 bases in between.

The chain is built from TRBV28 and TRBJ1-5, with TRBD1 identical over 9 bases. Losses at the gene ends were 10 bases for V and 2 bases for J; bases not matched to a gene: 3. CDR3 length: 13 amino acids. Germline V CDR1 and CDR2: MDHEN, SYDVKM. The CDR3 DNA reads TGTGCCACCCGGACAGGGGGCAATCAGCCCCAGCATTTT. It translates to CATRTGGNQPQHF.

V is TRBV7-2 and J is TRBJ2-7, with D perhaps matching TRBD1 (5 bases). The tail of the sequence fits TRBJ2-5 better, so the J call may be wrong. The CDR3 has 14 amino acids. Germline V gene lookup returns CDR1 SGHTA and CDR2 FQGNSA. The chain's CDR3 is CASSLTENQETQYF. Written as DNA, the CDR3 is TGTGCCAGCAGCTTGACAGAGAACCAAGAGACCCAGTACTTC.

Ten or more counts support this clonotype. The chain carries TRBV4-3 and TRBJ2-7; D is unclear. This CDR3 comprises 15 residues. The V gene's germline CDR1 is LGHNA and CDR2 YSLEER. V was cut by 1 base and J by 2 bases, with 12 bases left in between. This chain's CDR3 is CASSQAGDQAYEQYF. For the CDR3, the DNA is TGCGCCAGCAGCCAAGCAGGCGACCAAGCCTACGAGCAGTACTTC.

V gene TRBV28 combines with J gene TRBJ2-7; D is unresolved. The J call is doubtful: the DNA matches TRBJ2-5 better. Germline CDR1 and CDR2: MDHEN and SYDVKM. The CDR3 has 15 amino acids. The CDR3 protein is CASFPAALAAETQYF. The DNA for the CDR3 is TGTGCCAGCTTTCCGGCGGCCCTCGCCGCGGAGACCCAGTACTTC.

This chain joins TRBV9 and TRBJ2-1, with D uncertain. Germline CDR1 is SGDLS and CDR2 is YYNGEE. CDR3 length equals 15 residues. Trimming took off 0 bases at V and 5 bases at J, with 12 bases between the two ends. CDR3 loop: CASSVAAQPNNEQFF. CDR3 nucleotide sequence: TGTGCCAGCAGCGTAGCGGCCCAGCCGAACAATGAGCAGTTCTTC.

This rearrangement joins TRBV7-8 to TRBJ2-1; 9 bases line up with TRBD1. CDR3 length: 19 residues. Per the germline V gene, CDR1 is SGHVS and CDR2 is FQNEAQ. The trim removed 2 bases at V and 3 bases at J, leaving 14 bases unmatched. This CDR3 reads CASSLSGQGRGAIYNEQFF. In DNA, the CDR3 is TGTGCCAGCAGCTTATCGGGACAGGGAAGAGGGGCTATCTACAATGAGCAGTTCTTC.

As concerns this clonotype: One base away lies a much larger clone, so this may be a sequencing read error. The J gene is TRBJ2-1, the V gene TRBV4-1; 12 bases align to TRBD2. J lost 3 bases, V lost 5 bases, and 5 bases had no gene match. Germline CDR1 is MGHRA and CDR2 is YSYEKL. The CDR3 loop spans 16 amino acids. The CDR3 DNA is TGCGCCAGCAGCGACCGGGGACTAGCGGGCTACAATGAGCAGTTCTTC. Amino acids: CASSDRGLAGYNEQFF.

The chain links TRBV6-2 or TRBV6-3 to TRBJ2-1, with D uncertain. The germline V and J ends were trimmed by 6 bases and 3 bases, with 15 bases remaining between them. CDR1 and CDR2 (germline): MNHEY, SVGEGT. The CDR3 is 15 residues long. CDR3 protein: CASSSREHLYNEQFF. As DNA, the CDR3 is TGTGCCAGCAGCTCCCGAGAGCACCTCTACAATGAGCAGTTCTTC.

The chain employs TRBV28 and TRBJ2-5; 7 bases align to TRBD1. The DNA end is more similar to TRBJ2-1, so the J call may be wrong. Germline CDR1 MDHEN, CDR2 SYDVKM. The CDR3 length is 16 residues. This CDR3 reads CASSPGTAGYQETQFF. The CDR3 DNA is TGTGCCAGCAGTCCCGGGACAGCTGGCTACCAAGAGACCCAGTTCTTC.

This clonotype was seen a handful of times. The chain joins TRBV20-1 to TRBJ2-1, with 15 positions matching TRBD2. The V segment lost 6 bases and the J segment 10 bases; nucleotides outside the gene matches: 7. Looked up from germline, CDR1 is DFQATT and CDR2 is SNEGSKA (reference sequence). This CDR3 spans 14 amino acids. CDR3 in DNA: TGCAGTGCACCTGGACTAGCGGGGGGGATCGAGCAGTTCTTC. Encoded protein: CSAPGLAGGIEQFF.

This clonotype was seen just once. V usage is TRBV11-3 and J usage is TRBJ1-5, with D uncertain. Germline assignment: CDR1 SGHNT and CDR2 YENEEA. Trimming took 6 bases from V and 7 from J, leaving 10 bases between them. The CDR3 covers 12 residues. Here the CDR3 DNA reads TGTGCCAGCAGATCTGCGAGGCAGCCCCAGCATTTT. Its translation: CASRSARQPQHF.

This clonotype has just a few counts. CDR3 loop: CASKRQATDTQYF. CDR3 DNA: TGTGCCAGTAAAAGACAGGCTACAGATACGCAGTATTTT. The genes are TRBV19 and TRBJ2-3; tentative D call: TRBD1 (6 bases). Germline V gene lookup returns CDR1 LNHDA and CDR2 SQIVND (reference sequence). This CDR3 has 13 amino acids. V was clipped by 7 bases and J by 3 bases, with 11 bases between them. The full variable domain, in which reference TRBV19 and TRBJ2-3 provide the parts outside the CDR3, is DGGITQSPKYLFRKEGQNVTLSCEQNLNHDAMYWYRQDPGQGLRLIYYSQIVNDFQKGDIAEGYSVSREKKESFPLTVTSAQKNPTAFYLCASKRQATDTQYFGPGTRLTVL.

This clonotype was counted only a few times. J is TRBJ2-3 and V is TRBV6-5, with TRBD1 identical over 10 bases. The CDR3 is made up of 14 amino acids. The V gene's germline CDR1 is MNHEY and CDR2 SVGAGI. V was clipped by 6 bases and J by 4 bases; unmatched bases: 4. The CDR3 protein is CASRTGGTSDTQYF. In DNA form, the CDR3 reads TGTGCCAGCAGGACAGGGGGCACGTCAGATACGCAGTATTTT.

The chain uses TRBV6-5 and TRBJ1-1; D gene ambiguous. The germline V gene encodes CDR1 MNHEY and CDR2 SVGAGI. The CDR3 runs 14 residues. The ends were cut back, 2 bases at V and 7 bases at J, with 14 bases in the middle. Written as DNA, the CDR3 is TGTGCCAGCAGTTACAGGTCCTGGCTAGGTGAAGCTTTCTTT. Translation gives CASSYRSWLGEAFF.

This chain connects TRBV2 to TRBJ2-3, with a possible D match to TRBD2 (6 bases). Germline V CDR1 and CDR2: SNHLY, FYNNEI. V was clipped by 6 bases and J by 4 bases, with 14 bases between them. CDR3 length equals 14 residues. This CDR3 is CASSTELAADTQYF. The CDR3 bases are TGTGCCAGCAGCACGGAACTAGCTGCAGATACGCAGTATTTT.

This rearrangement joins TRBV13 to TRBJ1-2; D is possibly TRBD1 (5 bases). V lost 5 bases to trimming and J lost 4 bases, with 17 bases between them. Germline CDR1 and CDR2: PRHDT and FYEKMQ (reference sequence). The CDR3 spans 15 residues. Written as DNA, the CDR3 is TGTGCCAGCAGCCTCCAAGGGGCGGCATCCTATGGCTACACCTTC. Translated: CASSLQGAASYGYTF.

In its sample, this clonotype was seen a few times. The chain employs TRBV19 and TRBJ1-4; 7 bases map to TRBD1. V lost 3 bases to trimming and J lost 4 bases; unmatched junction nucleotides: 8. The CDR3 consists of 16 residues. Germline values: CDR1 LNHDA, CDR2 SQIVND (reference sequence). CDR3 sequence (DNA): TGTGCCAGTAGTATGGGCGGGGGACAGCGTAATGAAAAACTGTTTTTT. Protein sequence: CASSMGGGQRNEKLFF.

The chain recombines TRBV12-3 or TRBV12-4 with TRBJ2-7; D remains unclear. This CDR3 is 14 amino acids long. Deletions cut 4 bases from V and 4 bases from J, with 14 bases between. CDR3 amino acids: CASSYWGNQYEQYF. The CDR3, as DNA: TGTGCCAGCAGTTATTGGGGAAATCAGTACGAGCAGTACTTC.

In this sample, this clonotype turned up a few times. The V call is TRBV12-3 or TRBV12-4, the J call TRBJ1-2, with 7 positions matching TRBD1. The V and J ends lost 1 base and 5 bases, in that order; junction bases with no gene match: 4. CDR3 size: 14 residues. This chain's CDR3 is CASSLVGTVYGYTF. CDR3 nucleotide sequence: TGTGCCAGCAGTTTAGTCGGGACAGTGTATGGCTACACCTTC.

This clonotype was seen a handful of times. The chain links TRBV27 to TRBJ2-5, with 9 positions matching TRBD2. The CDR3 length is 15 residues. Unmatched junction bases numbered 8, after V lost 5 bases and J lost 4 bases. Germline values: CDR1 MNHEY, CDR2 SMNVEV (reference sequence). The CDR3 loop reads CASSPPGLAAETQYF. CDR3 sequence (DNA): TGTGCCAGCAGTCCCCCGGGACTAGCAGCAGAGACCCAGTACTTC.

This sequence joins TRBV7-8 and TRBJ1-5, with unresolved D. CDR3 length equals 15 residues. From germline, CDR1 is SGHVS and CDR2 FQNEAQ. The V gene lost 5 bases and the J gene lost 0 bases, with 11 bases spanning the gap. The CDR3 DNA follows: TGTGCCAGCAGCCAGGCGGCAATTAGCAATCAGCCCCAGCATTTT. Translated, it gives CASSQAAISNQPQHF.

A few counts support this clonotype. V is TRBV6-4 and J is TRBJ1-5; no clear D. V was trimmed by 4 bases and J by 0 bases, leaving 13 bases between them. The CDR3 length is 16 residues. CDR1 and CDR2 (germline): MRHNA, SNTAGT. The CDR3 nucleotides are TGTGCCAGCAGTGGTAGGGAGCAACATAGCAATCAGCCCCAGCATTTT. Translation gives CASSGREQHSNQPQHF.

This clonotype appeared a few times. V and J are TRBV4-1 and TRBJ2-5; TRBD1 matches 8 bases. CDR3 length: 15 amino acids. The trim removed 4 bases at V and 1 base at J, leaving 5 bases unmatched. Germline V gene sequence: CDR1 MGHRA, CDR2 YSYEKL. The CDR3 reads CASSPGDRIQETQYF. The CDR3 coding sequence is TGCGCCAGCAGCCCCGGGGACAGGATCCAAGAGACCCAGTACTTC.

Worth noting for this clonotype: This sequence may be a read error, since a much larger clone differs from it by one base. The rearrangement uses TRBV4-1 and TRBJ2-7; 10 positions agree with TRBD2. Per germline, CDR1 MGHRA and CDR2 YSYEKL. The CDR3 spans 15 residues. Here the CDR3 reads CASSPLAGEPYGQYF. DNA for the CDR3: TGCGCCAGCAGCCCGCTAGCGGGAGAACCCTACGGGCAGTACTTC.

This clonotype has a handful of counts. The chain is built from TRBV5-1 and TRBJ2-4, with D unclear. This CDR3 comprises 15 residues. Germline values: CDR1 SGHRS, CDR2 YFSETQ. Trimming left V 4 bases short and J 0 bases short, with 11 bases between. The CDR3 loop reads CASSPRTVAKNIQYF. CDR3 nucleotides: TGCGCCAGCAGCCCCCGGACGGTAGCCAAAAACATTCAGTACTTC.

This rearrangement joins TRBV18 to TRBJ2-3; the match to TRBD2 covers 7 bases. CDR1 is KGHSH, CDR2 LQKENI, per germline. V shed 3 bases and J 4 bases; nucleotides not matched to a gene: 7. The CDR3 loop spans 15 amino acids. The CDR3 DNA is TGTGCCAGCTCACCCGAGACTAGCTTCTCAGATACGCAGTATTTT. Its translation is CASSPETSFSDTQYF.

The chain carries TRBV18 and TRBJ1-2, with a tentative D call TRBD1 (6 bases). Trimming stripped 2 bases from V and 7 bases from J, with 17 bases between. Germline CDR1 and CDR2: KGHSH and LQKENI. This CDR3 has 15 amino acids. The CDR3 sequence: CASSPRTDSYVGYTF. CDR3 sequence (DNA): TGTGCCAGCTCACCAAGGACAGACTCTTACGTTGGCTACACCTTC.

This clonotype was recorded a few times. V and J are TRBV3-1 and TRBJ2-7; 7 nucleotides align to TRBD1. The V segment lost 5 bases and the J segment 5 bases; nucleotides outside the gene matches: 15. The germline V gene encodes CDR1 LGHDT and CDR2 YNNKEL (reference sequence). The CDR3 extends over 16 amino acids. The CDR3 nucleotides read TGTGCCAGCAGCTCCACGAGACAGGGCCTTAGGGACGAGCAGTACTTC. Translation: CASSSTRQGLRDEQYF.